What follows describes a single T cell receptor beta chain. The antigen is undetermined. The sample belongs to a study of shared clonotypes between healthy human individuals. Study-wide results and limits: Enrolling few donors narrowed the genetic and exposure-history diversity that was represented. Generally, naive subsets came out with larger estimated richness than memory subsets.

The run depth of the assay was deep. The method was immunoSEQ multiplex PCR; TCRdb's version includes in-frame clones alone and lacks a portion of them. Of around 2,000,000 clones in the sample, about 95% were seen once. CDR1 MNHNS and CDR2 SASEGT come from the germline V gene. V was pared by 1 base and J by 4 bases, with 14 bases between. The CDR3 contains 15 residues. Naive CD8 cells were CD45RO-negative, positively selected for CCR7, excluding terminally differentiated effector memory CD45RA+ cells. All donors were Caucasian adults living in Nashville, Tennessee. Sequences were obtained from naive CD8+ T cells sorted from blood. The sequence was collected from a man between 18 and 29 years old in good health. The chain has TRBV6-1 and TRBJ2-7, with D perhaps matching TRBD2 (5 bases). CDR3 loop: CASSEGPGEQYEQYF. The CDR3 DNA reads TGTGCCAGCAGTGAAGGTCCCGGGGAACAGTACGAGCAGTACTTC.